The sequence of this T cell receptor beta chain was determined in a study of blood T cell repertoires in COVID-19 (dated by TCRdb to 2018 to 2021). For the wider study: Collaborator samples came from the United States, Italy and Spain and covered acute and convalescent phases of COVID-19. The samples were drawn from the first 160 participants of the ongoing ImmuneRACE study and from 1,254 subjects provided by 6 global collaborators. Where available, HLA class I and class II types were taken from metadata supplied by the sample provider and were not determined by assay-based typing. The sample metadata nearly always contained a de-identified subject ID, COVID-19 status, age in years and sex. Subjects who had been exposed to COVID-19, were actively infected with it, or had recovered from it provided the deeply sampled blood TCRbeta repertoires that made up the dataset. The prospective study material was composed of cDNA or gDNA derived from T cells, B-cell-depleted T cells, or PBMCs. The repertoires were made available in a free public database intended to serve as a resource for research on the immune response to SARS-CoV-2. Findings and caveats that apply to the study as a whole: Clinical and demographic metadata were provided uncurated, with the amount varying by source and participant.

TCRbeta CDR3 regions were amplified from genomic DNA using the immunoSEQ Assay, a bias-controlled multiplex PCR. As for how the authors treated the data: The number of nucleated cells in each sample was estimated by amplification of reference gene primers within the assay. Sequence reads were collapsed and filtered to measure the absolute abundance of every unique TCRbeta CDR3 rearrangement. For each sample, productive Simpson clonality was calculated as the square root of Simpson's diversity index over productive rearrangements. What TCRdb holds here is the immuneACCESS table cut down to in-frame rearrangements. Part of the clones is not present; checked against another copy, under half of the missing clones reflect an unresolved V gene, and the others are unexplained. The V and J calls and clone size are taken from that table; D and trimming were inferred from the DNA. In all, the sample holds roughly 72,000 clones, and 60% to 85% of those were seen once. The top ten hold 5.4% of the sample.

Collaborating institutions collected whole blood in K2EDTA tubes following their own protocols. For TCRbeta analysis, collaborators shipped samples in one of three forms: frozen whole blood, isolated PBMCs, or DNA extracted from either of those sample types. Comments on this clone: The antigen this receptor binds is unknown. Nothing much larger sits one base from this clone, and base qualities are not available.

This clonotype was obtained from a woman at least 80 years old with active or convalescent COVID-19. What was sequenced was peripheral blood.

The CDR3 has the sequence CATSDAGPQETQYF. The DNA is as follows: TGTGCCACCAGTGATGCGGGACCCCAAGAGACCCAGTACTTC. The chain is encoded by TRBV24-1 joined to TRBJ2-5; TRBD2 is possibly the D segment (6 matching bases). V gives up 3 bases and J gives up 1 base, and the segment between their germline ends measures 8 bases. CDR1 and CDR2 are drawn from the germline V gene: KGHDR, SFDVKD. From the cysteine through the phenylalanine, the CDR3 covers 14 amino acids. Kept here is only the CDR3 DNA, which spans 42 bases and is read in frame from base 1.